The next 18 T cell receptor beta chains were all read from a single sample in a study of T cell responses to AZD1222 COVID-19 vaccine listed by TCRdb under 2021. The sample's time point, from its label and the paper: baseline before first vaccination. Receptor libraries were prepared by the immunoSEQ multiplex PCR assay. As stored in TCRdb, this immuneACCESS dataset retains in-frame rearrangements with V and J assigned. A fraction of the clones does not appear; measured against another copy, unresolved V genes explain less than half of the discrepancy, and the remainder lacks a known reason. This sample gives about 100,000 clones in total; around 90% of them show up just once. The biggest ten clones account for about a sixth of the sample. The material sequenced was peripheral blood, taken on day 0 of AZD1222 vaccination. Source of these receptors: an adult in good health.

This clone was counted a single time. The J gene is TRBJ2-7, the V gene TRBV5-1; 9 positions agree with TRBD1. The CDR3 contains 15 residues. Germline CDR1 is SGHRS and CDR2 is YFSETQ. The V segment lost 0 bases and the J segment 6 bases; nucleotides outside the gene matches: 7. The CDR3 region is CASSLDGQGRREQYF. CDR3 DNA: TGCGCCAGCAGCTTGGACGGACAGGGGAGACGCGAGCAGTACTTC. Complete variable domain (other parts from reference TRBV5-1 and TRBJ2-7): KAGVTQTPRYLIKTRGQQVTLSCSPISGHRSVSWYQQTPGQGLQFLFEYFSETQRNKGNFPGRFSGRQFSNSRSEMNVSTLELGDSALYLCASSLDGQGRREQYFGPGTRLTVT.

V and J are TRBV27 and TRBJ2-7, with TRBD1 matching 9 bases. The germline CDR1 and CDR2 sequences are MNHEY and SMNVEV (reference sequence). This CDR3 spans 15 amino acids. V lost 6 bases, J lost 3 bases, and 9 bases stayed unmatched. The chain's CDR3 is CASSLNRGPRYEQYF. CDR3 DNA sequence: TGTGCCAGCAGCCTCAACAGGGGGCCCCGCTACGAGCAGTACTTC.

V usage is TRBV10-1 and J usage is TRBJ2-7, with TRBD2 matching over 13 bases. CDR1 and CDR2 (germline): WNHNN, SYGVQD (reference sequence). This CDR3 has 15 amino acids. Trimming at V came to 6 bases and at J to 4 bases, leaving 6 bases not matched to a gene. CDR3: CASSRRTSGSYEQYF. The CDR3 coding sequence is TGCGCCAGCAGCCGTCGGACTAGCGGGAGTTACGAGCAGTACTTC.

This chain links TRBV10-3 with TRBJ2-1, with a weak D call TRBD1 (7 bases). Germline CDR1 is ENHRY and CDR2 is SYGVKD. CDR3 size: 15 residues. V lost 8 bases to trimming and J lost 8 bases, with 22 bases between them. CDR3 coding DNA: TGTGCCATCCGGAGGGAGTTACAGGGGTTAGATGAGCAGTTCTTC. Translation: CAIRRELQGLDEQFF.

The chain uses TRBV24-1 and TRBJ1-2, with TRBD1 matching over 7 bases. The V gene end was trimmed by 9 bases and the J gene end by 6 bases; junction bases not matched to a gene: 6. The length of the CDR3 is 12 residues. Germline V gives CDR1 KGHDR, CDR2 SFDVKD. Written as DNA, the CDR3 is TGTGCCACCTCTGACAGGGTAAATGGCTACACCTTC. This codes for CATSDRVNGYTF.

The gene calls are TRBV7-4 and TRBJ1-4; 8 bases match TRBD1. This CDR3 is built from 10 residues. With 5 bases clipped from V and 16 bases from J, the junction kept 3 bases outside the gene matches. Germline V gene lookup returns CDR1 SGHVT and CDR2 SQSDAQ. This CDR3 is CASSRTGRFF. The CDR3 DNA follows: TGTGCCAGCAGCCGGACAGGGAGGTTTTTT.

CDR3 amino acids: CASSLAGWEYF. In DNA form, the CDR3 reads TGTGCCAGCAGCTTAGCTGGGTGGGAATACTTC. The rearrangement uses TRBV7-9 and TRBJ2-7, with D hard to call. Trimming shortened V by 0 bases and J by 13 bases, and 10 bases separated the two germline ends. From germline, CDR1 is SEHNR and CDR2 FQNEAQ (reference sequence). This CDR3 has 11 residues.

CDR3 bases: TGTGCCAGCAGACTCACCGGGGGTACGCAGTATTTT. Translated: CASRLTGGTQYF. The chain employs TRBV27 and TRBJ2-3; D is perhaps TRBD2 (6 bases). From germline, CDR1 is MNHEY and CDR2 SMNVEV (reference sequence). This CDR3 contains 12 residues. The V end lost 6 bases, the J end lost 8 bases, and 12 bases lay between the germline ends.

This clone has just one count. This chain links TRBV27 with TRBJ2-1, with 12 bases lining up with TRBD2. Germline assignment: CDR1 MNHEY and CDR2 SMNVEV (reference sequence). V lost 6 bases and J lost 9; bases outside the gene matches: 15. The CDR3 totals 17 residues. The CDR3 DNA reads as TGTGCCAGCAGCGGATACAGACTAGCGGGAGTCAACGTTGAGCAGTTCTTC. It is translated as CASSGYRLAGVNVEQFF.

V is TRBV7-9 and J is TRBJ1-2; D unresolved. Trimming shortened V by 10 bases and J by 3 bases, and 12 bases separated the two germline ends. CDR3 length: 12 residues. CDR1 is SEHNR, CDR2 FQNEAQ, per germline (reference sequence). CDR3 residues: CATGRTDYGYTF. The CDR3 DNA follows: TGTGCCACCGGTAGGACCGACTATGGCTACACCTTC.

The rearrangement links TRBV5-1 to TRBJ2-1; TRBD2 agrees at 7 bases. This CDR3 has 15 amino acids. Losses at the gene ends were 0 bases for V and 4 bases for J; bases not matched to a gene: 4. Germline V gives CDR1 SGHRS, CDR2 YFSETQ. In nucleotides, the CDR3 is TGCGCCAGCAGCTTGGTTGGCGGGAGATACAATGAGCAGTTCTTC. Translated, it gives CASSLVGGRYNEQFF.

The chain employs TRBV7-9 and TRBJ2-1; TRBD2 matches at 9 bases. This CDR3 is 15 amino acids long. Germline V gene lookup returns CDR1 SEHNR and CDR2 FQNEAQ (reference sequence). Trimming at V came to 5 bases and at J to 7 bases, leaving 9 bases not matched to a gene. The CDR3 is CASSPGQAGGNEQFF. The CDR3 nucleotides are TGTGCCAGCAGCCCGGGTCAGGCGGGGGGGAATGAGCAGTTCTTC.

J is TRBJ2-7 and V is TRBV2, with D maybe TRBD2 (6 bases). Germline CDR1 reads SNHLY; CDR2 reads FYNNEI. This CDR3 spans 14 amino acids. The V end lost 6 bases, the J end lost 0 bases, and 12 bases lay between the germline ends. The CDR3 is CASSRDWNSYEQYF. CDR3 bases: TGTGCCAGCAGCAGGGACTGGAACTCCTACGAGCAGTACTTC.

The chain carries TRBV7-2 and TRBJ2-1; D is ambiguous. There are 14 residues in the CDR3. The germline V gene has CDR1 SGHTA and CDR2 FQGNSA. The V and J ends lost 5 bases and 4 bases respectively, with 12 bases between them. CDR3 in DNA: TGTGCCAGCAGCCCTGTCGGAACGTACAATGAGCAGTTCTTC. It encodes CASSPVGTYNEQFF.

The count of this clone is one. The CDR3 here is CASSPRQGRNTEAFF. For the CDR3, the DNA is TGTGCCAGCAGCCCTCGACAGGGAAGGAACACTGAAGCTTTCTTT. The chain uses TRBV11-2 and TRBJ1-1, with 7 bases lining up with TRBD1. This CDR3 contains 15 residues. Trimming at V came to 5 bases and at J to 1 base, leaving 7 bases not matched to a gene. Germline V gene lookup returns CDR1 SGHAT and CDR2 FQNNGV.

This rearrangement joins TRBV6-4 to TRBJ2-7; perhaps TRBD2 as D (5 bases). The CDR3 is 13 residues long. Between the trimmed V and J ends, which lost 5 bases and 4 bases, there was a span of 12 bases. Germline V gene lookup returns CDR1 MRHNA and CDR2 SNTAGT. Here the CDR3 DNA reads TGTGCCAGCAGTCGGTCTGAGGGTTACGAGCAGTACTTC. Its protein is CASSRSEGYEQYF.

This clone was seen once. CDR3 in amino acids: CASSLTGGNGGYTF. The CDR3 region has the DNA TGTGCCAGCAGTTTGACAGGAGGGAATGGCGGCTACACCTTC. This rearrangement joins TRBV27 to TRBJ1-2; TRBD1 is a possible D gene (6 bases). Trimming left V 3 bases short and J 8 bases short, with 16 bases between. Germline CDR1 reads MNHEY; CDR2 reads SMNVEV (reference sequence). This CDR3 region has 14 residues.

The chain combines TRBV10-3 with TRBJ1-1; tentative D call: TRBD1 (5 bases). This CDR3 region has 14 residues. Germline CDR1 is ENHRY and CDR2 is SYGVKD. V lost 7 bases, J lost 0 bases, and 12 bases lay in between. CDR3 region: CAITQGLMNTEAFF. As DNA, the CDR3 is TGTGCCATCACTCAGGGACTGATGAACACTGAAGCTTTCTTT.